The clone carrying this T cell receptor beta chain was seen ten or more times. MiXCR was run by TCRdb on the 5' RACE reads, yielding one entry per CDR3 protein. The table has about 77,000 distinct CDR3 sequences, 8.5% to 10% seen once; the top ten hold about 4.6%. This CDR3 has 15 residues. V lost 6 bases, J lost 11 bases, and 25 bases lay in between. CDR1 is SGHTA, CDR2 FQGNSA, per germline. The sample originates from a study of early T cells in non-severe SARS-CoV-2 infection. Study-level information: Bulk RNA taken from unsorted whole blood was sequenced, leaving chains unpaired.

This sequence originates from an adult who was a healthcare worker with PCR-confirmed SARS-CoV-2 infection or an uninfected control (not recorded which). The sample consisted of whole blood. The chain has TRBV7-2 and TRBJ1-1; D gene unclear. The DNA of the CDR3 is TGTGCCAGCAGTCGAGGCCCGGGGAGCGCGGCCAGGGCTTTCTTT. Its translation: CASSRGPGSAARAFF.